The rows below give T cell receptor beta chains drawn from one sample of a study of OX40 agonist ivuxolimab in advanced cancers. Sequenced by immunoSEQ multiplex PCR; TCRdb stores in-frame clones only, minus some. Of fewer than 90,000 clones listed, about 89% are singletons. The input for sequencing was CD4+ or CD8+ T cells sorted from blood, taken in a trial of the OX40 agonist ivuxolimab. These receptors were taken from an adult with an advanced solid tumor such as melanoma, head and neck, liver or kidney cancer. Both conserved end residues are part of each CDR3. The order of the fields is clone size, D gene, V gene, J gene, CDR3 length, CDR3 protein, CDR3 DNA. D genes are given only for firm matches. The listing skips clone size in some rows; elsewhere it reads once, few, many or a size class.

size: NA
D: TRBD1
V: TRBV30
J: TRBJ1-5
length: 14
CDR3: CAWSEGGRDQPQHF
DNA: TGTGCCTGGAGTGAAGGGGGCAGGGATCAGCCCCAGCATTTT

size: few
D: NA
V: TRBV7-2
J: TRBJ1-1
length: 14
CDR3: CASSPTGGGTEAFF
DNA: TGTGCCAGCAGCCCAACGGGCGGGGGGACTGAAGCTTTCTTT

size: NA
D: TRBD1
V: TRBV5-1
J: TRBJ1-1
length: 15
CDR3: CASSLWDRVGGEAFF
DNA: TGCGCCAGCAGCTTGTGGGACAGGGTGGGGGGTGAAGCTTTCTTT

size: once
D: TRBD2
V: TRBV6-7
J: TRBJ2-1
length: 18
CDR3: CASSYSNQRDLIYNEQFF
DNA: TGTGCCAGCAGTTACTCGAACCAGCGGGACCTTATATACAATGAGCAGTTCTTC

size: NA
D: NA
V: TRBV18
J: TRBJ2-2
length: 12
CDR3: CASSPRGEVVFF
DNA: TGTGCCAGCTCACCGCGCGGGGAGGTGGTGTTTTTT

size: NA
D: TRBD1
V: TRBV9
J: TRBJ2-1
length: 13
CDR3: CASRGDRDPEQFF
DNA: TGTGCCAGCAGGGGAGACAGGGACCCTGAGCAGTTCTTC

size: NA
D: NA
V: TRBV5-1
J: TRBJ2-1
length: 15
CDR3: CASSLEQAIPNEQFF
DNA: TGCGCCAGCAGCTTGGAACAGGCCATTCCCAATGAGCAGTTCTTC

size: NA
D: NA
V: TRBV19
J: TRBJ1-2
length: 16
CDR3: CASSMGKAASGYGYTF
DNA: TGTGCCAGTAGTATGGGAAAGGCGGCATCGGGCTATGGCTACACCTTC

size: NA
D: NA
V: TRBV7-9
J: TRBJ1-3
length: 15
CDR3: CASSLSSISGNTIYF
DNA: TGTGCCAGCAGCTTAAGCAGCATCTCTGGAAACACCATATATTTT

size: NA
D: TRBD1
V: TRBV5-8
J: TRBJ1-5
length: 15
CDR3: CASSRNRGAAQPQHF
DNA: TGTGCCAGCAGCCGGAACAGGGGAGCGGCTCAGCCCCAGCATTTT

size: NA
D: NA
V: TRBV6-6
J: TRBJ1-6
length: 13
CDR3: CASRDLSSSPLHF
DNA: TGTGCCAGCAGGGACCTTTCAAGTTCACCCCTCCACTTT

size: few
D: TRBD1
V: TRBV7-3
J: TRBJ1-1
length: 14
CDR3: CASSLTRDSTEAFF
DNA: TGTGCCAGCAGCTTAACCCGGGACAGCACTGAAGCTTTCTTT

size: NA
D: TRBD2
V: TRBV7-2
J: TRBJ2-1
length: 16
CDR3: CASSHDGSGVGFEQFF
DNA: TGTGCCAGCAGCCACGATGGGAGCGGGGTGGGGTTTGAGCAGTTCTTC

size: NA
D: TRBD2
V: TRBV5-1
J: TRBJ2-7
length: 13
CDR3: CASSLTSAYEQYF
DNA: TGCGCCAGCAGCTTGACTAGCGCCTACGAGCAGTACTTC

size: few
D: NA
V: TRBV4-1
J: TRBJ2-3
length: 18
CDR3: CASSPRLGRGPSTDTQYF
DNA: TGCGCCAGCAGCCCCCGGCTCGGACGAGGTCCTAGCACAGATACGCAGTATTTT

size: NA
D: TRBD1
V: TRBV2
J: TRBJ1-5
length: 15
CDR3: CATQGVGYSNQPQHF
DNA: TGTGCCACCCAGGGGGTTGGCTATAGCAATCAGCCCCAGCATTTT

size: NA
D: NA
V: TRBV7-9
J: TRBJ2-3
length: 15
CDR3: CASSLGAPRTDTQYF
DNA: TGTGCCAGCAGCTTAGGGGCCCCCAGGACAGATACGCAGTATTTT

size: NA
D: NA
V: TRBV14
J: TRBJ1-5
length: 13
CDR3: CASSQEANQPQHF
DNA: TGTGCCAGCAGCCAAGAGGCCAACCAGCCCCAGCATTTT

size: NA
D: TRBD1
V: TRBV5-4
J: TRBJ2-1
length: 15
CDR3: CASSLGGQGLNEQFF
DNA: TGTGCCAGCAGCTTGGGGGGACAGGGGTTAAATGAGCAGTTCTTC

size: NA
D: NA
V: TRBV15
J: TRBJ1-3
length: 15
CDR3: CATSRVRGSGNTIYF
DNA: TGTGCCACCAGCAGAGTCAGGGGATCTGGAAACACCATATATTTT

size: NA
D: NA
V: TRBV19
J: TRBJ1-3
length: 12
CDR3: CASSDGGNTIYF
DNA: TGTGCCAGTAGTGACGGGGGAAACACCATATATTTT

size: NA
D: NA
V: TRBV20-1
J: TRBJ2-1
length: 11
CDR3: CSPRAGNEQFF
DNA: TGCAGCCCCAGGGCGGGCAATGAGCAGTTCTTC

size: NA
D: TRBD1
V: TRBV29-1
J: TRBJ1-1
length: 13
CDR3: CSATTGRETEAFF
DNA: TGCAGCGCTACGACAGGGAGGGAAACTGAAGCTTTCTTT

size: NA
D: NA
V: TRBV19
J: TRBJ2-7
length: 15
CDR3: CASSITDSFPYEQYF
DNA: TGTGCCAGTAGTATAACTGACAGCTTTCCCTACGAGCAGTACTTC

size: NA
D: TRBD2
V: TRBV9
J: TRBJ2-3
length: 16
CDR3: CASSALAGGHTDTQYF
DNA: TGTGCCAGCAGCGCCTTGGCGGGGGGGCACACAGATACGCAGTATTTT

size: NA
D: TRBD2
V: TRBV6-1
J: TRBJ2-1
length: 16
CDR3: CASSELAGGGRNEQFF
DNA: TGTGCCAGCAGTGAACTAGCGGGAGGGGGTCGGAATGAGCAGTTCTTC

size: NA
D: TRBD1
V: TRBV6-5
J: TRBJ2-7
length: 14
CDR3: CASSSGTGLYEQYF
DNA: TGTGCCAGCAGTAGTGGGACAGGGCTCTACGAGCAGTACTTC

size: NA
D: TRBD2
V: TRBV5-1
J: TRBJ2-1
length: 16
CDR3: CASSLVLLAEDNEQFF
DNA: TGCGCCAGCAGCTTGGTATTACTAGCGGAAGATAATGAGCAGTTCTTC

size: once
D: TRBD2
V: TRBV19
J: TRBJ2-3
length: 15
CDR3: CASSIFSGDTDTQYF
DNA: TGTGCCAGTAGTATATTTAGCGGGGATACAGATACGCAGTATTTT

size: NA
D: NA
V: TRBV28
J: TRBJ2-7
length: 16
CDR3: CASSSQYPNGGYEQYF
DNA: TGTGCCAGCAGTTCACAGTACCCCAATGGGGGCTACGAGCAGTACTTC

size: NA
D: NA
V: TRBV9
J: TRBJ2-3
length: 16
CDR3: CASSKGGGPSTDTQYF
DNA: TGTGCCAGCAGCAAAGGTGGGGGCCCAAGCACAGATACGCAGTATTTT

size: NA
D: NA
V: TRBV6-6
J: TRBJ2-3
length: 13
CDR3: CASSYFGTDTQYF
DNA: TGTGCCAGCAGTTACTTCGGCACAGATACGCAGTATTTT

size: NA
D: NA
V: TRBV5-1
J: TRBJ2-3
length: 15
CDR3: CASSAGQTSTDTQYF
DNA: TGCGCTAGCAGCGCGGGACAGACGAGCACAGATACGCAGTATTTT

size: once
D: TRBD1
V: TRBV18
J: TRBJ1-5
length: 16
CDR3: CASSPRDREDGQPQHF
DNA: TGTGCCAGCTCACCCCGGGACAGGGAGGATGGTCAGCCCCAGCATTTT

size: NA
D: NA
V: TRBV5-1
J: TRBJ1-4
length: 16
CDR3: CASSLAATGSAEKLFF
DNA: TGCGCCAGCAGCTTGGCCGCGACAGGATCGGCTGAAAAACTGTTTTTT

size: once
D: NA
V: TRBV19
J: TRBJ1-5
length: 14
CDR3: CASSWWTDNQPQHF
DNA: TGTGCCAGTAGTTGGTGGACAGACAATCAGCCCCAGCATTTT

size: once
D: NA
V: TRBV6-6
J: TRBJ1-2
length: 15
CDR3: CASSYSVRADYGYTF
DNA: TGTGCCAGCAGTTACTCGGTCAGGGCGGACTATGGCTACACCTTC